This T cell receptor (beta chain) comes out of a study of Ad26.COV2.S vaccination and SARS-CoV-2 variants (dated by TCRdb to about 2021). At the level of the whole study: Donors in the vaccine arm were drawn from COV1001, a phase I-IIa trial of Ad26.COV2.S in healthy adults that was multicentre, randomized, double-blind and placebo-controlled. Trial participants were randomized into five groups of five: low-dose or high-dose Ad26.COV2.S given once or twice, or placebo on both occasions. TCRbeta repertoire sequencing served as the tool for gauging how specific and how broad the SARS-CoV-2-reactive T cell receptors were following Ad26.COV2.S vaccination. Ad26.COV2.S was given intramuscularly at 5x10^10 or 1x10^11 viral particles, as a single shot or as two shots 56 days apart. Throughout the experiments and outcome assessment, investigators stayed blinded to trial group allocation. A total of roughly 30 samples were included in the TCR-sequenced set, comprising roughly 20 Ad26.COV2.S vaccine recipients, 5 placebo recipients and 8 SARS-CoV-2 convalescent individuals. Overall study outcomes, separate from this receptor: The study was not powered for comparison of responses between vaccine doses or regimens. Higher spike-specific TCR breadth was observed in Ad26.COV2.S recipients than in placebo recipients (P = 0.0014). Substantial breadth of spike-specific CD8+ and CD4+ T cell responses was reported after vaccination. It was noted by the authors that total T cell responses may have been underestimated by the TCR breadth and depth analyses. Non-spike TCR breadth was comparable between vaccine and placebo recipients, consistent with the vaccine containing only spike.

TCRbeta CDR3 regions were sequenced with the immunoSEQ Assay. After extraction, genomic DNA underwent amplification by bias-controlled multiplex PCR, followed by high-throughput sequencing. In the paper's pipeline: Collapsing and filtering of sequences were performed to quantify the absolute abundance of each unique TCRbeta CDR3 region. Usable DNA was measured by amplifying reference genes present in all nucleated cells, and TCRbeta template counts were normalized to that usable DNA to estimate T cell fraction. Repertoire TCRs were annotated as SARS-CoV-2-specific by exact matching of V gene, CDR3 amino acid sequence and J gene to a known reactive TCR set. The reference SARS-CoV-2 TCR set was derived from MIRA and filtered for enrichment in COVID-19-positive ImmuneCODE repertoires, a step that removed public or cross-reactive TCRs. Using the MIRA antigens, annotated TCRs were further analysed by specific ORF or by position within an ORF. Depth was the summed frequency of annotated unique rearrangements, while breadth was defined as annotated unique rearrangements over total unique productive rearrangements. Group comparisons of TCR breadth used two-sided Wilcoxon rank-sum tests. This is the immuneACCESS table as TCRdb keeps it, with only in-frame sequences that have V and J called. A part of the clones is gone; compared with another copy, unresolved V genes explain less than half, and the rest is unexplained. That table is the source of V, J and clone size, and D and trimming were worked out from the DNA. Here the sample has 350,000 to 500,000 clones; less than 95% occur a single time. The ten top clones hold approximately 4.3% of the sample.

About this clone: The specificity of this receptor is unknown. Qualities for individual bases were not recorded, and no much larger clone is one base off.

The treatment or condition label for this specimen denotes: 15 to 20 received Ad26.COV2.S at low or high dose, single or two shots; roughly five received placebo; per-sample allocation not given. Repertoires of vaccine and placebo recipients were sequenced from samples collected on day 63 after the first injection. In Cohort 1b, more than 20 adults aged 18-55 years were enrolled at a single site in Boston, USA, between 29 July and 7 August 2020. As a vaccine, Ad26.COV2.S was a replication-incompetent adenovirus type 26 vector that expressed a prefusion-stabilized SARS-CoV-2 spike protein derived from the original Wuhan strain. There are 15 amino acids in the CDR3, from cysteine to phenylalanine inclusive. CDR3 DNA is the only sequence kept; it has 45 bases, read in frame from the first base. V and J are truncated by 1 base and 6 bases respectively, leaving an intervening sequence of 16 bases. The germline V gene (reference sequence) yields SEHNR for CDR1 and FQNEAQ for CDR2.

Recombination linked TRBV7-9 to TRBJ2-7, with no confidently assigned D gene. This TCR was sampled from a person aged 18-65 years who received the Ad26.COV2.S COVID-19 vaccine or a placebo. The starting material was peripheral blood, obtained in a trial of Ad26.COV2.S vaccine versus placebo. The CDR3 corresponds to CASSLVTGSLSEQYF. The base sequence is TGTGCCAGCAGCTTAGTTACTGGAAGCCTATCCGAGCAGTACTTC. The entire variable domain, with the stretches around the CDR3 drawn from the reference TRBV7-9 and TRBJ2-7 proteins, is DTGVSQNPRHKITKRGQNVTFRCDPISEHNRLYWYRQTLGQGPEFLTYFQNEAQLEKSRLLSDRFSAERPKGSFSTLEIQRTEQGDSAMYLCASSLVTGSLSEQYFGPGTRLTVT.